The T cell receptor beta chain under discussion was sequenced for a study of blood T cells in healthy people across ages. The germline V gene encodes CDR1 DFQATT and CDR2 SNEGSKA (reference sequence). Losses at the gene ends were 0 bases for V and 1 base for J; bases not matched to a gene: 7. The CDR3 runs to 17 residues. This clonotype came up a few times. The second PCR ran about 6 to 11 cycles with a sample-barcoded 5' primer and J-beta primers. TCRdb processed the 5' RACE reads anew with MiXCR; each CDR3 protein has one entry. The sample has about 1.7 million distinct CDR3 sequences; 28% are singletons.

The chain joins TRBV20-1 to TRBJ2-1; 9 bases are a match to TRBD2. The receptor was isolated from a woman aged 25 to 45 in good health. Material for sequencing was blood. The CDR3 nucleotides are TGCAGTGCTAGAGATTTGGGCGGGAGGGGGTCCTACAATGAGCAGTTCTTC. Its protein product is CSARDLGGRGSYNEQFF.